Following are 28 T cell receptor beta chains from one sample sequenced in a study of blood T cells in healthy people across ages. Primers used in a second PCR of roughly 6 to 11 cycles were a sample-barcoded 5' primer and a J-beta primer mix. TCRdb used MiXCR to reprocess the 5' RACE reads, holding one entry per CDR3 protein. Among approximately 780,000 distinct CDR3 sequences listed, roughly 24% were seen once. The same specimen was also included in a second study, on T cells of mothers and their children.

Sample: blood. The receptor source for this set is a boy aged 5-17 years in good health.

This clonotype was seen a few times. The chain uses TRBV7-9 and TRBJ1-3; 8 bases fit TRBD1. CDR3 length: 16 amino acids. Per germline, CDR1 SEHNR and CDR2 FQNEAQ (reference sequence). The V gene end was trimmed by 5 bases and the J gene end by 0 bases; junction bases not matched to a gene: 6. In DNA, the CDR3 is TGTGCCAGCAGCGCCCGGACAGGGAACTCTGGAAACACCATATATTTT. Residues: CASSARTGNSGNTIYF.

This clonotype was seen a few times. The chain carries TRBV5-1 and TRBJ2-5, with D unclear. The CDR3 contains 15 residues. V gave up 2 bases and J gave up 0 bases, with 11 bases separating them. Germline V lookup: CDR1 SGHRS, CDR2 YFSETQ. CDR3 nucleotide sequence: TGCGCCAGCAGCTTTACGCAGGCGTACCAAGAGACCCAGTACTTC. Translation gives CASSFTQAYQETQYF.

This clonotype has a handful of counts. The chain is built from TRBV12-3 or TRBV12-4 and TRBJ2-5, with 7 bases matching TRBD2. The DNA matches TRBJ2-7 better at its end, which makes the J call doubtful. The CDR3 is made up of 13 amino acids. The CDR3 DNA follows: TGTGCCAGTACAGCGGGGTACACCTACGAGCAGTACTTC. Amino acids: CASTAGYTYEQYF.

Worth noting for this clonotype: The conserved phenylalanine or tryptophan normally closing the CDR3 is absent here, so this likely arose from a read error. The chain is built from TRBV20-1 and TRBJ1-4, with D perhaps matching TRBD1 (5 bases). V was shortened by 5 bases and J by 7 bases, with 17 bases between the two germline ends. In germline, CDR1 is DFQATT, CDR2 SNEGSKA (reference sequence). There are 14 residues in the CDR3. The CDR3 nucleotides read TGCAGTGCTCGGGACGAGGGGCAGAGTGAAAAACTGTTTTCT. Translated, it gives CSARDEGQSEKLFS.

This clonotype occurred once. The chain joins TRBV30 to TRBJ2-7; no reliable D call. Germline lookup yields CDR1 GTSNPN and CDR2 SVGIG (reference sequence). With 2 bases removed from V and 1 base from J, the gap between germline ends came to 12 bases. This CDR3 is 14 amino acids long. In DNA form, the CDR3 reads TGTGCCTGGAGTCCCTTCTTGGAGTCCTACGAGCAGTACTTC. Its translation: CAWSPFLESYEQYF. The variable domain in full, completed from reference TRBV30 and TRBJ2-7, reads SQTIHQWPATLVQPVGSPLSLECTVEGTSNPNLYWYRQAAGRGLQLLFYSVGIGQISSEVPQNLSASRPQDRQFILSSKKLLLSDSGFYLCAWSPFLESYEQYFGPGTRLTVT.

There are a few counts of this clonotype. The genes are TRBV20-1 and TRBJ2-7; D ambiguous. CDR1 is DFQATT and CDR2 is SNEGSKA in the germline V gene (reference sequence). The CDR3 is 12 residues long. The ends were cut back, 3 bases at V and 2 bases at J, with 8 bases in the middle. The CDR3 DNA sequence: TGCAGTGCTAGCCAAAGGCCCTACGAGCAGTACTTC. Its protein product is CSASQRPYEQYF.

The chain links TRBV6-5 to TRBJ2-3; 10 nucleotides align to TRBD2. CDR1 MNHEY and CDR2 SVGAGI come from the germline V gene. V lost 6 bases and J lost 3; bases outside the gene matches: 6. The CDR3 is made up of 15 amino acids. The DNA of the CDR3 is TGTGCCAGCAGCATAGCGGGGGGTCGGACAGATACGCAGTATTTT. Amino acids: CASSIAGGRTDTQYF.

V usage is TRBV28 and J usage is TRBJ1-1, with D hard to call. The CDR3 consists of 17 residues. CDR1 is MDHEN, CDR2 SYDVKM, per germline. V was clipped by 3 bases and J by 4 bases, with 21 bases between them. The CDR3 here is CASSLLPYQVRGTEAFF. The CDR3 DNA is TGTGCCAGCAGTTTGCTGCCCTACCAGGTTCGAGGCACTGAAGCTTTCTTT.

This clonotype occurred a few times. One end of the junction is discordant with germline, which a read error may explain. The CDR3 spells CASSYSDRARQPQHF. CDR3 sequence (DNA): TGTGCCAGCAGTTATTCCGACAGGGCCAGACAGCCCCAGCACTTT. V usage is TRBV6-6 and J usage is TRBJ1-5; TRBD1 aligns across 7 bases. From germline, CDR1 is MNHNY and CDR2 SVGAGI (reference sequence). The CDR3 runs 15 residues.

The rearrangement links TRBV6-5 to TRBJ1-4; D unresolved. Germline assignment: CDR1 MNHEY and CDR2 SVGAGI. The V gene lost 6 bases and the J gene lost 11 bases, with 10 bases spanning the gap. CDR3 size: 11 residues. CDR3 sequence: CASSPGRKLFF. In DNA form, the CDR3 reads TGTGCCAGCAGCCCCGGACGTAAACTGTTTTTT.

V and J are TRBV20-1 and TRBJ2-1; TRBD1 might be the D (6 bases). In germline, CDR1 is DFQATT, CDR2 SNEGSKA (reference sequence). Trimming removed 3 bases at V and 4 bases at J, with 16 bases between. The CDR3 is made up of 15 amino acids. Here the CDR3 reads CSARIQDSVYNEQFF. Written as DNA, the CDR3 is TGCAGTGCTAGGATCCAGGACAGCGTATACAATGAGCAGTTCTTC.

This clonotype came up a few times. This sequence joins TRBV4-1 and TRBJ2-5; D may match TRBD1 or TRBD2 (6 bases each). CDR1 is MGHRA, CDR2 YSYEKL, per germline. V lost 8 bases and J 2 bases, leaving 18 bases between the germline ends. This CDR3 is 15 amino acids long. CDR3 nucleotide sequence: TGCGCCAGCTCGCCGGGGGCCCCCCCACAAGAGACCCAGTACTTC. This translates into CASSPGAPPQETQYF.

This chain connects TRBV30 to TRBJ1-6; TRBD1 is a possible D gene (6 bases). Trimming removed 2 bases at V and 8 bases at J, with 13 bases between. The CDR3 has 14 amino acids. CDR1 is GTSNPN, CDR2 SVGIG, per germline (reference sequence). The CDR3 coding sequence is TGTGCCTGGAGTACACTCTCAGGGGATTCACCCCTCCACTTT. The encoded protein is CAWSTLSGDSPLHF.

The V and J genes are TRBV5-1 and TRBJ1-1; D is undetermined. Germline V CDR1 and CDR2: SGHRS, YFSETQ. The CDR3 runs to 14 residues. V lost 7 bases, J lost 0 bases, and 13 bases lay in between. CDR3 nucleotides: TGCGCCAGCTGCACGGACGGCATGAACACTGAAGCTTTCTTT. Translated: CASCTDGMNTEAFF.

The CDR3 loop reads CATSVAGAFSGANVLTF. In DNA, the CDR3 is TGTGCCACCAGTGTGGCAGGGGCTTTCTCTGGGGCCAACGTCCTGACTTTC. V and J are TRBV24-1 and TRBJ2-6, with a tentative D call TRBD1 (6 bases). CDR3 size: 17 residues. Trimming shortened V by 5 bases and J by 0 bases, and 13 bases separated the two germline ends. Germline CDR1 KGHDR, CDR2 SFDVKD.

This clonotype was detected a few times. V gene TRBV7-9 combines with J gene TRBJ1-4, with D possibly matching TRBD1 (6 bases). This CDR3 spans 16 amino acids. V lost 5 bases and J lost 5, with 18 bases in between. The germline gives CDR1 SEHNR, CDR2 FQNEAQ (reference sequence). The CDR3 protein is CASSPNGGGQNEKLFF. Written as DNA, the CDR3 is TGTGCCAGCAGCCCTAATGGGGGCGGACAGAATGAAAAACTGTTTTTT.

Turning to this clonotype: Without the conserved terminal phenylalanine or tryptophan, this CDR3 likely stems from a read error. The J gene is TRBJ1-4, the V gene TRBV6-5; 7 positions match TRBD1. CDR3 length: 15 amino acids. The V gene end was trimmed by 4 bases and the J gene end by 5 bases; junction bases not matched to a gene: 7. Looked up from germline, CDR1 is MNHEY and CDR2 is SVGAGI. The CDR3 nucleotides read TGTGCCAGCAGTTTGACAGGGTCTTGGAATGAAAAACTGTTTTCT. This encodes CASSLTGSWNEKLFS.

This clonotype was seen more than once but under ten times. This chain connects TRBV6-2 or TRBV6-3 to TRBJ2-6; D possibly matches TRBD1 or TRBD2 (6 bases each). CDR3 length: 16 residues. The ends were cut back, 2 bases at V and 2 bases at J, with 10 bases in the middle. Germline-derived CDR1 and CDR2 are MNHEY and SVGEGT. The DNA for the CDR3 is TGTGCCAGCAGTTACCCGGGGGCGCCTGGGGCCAACGTCCTGACTTTC. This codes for CASSYPGAPGANVLTF.

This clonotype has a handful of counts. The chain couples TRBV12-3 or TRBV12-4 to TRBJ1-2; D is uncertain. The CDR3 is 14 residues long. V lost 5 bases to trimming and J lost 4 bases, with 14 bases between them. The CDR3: CASSPRWRPYGYTF. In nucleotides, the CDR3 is TGTGCCAGCAGTCCTAGGTGGAGGCCCTATGGCTACACCTTC.

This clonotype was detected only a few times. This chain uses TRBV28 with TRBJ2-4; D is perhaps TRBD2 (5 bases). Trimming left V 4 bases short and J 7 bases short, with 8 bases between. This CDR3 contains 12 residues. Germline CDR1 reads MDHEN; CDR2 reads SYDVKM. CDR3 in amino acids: CASSWRGNIQYF. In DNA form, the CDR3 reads TGTGCCAGCAGTTGGAGAGGGAACATTCAGTACTTC. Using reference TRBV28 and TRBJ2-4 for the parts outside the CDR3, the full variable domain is DVKVTQSSRYLVKRTGEKVFLECVQDMDHENMFWYRQDPGLGLRLIYFSYDVKMKEKGDIPEGYSVSREKKERFSLILESASTNQTSMYLCASSWRGNIQYFGAGTRLSVL.

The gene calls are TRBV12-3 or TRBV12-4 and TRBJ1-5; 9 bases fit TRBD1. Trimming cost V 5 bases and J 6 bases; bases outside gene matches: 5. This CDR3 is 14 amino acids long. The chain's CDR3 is CASSQQGAAQPQHF. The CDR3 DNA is TGTGCCAGCAGTCAACAGGGGGCGGCTCAGCCCCAGCATTTT.

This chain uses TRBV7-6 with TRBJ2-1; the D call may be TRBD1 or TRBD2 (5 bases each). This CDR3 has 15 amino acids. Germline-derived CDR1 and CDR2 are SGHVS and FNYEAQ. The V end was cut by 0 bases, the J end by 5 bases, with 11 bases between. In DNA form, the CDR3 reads TGTGCCAGCAGCTTAGCCGGGACCCGGGACAATGAGCAGTTCTTC. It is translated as CASSLAGTRDNEQFF.

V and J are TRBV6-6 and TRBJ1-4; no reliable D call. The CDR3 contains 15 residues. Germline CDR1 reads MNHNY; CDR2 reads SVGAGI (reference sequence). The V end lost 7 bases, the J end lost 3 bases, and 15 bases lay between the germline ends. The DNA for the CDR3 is TGTGCCAGCATGGCTCAAACTACAGCTAATGAAAAACTGTTTTTT. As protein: CASMAQTTANEKLFF.

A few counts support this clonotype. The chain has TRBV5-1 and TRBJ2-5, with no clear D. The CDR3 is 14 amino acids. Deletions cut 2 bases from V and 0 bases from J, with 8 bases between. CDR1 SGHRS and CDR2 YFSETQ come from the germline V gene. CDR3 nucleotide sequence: TGCGCCAGCAGCTTCTTGACAAACCAAGAGACCCAGTACTTC. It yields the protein CASSFLTNQETQYF.

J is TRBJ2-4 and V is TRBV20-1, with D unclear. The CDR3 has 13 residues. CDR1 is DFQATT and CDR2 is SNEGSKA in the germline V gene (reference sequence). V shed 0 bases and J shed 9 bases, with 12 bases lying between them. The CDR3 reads CSARDFLQTIQYF. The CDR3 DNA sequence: TGCAGTGCTAGAGACTTTCTACAAACCATTCAGTACTTC.

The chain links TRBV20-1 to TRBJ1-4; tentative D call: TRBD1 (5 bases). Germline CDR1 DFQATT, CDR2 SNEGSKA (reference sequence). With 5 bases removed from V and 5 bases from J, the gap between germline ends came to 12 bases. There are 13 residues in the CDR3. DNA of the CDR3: TGCAGTGCTTTCCCTCAGGGAAATGAAAAACTGTTTTTT. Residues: CSAFPQGNEKLFF.

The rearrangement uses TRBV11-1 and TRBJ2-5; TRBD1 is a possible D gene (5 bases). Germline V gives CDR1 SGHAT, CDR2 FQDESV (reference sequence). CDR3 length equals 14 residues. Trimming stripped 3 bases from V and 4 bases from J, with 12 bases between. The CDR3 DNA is TGTGCCAGCAGCTTTGACAGTGGGGCAGAGACCCAGTACTTC. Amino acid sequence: CASSFDSGAETQYF.

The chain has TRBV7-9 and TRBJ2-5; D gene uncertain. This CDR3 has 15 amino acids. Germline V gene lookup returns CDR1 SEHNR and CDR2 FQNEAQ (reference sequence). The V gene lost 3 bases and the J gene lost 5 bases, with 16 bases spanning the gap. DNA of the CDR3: TGTGCCAGCAGCTTCATAGACAAGGGTGGCGAGACCCAGTACTTC. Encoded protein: CASSFIDKGGETQYF.